Listed here are 14 T cell receptor beta chains from one sample, sequenced in a study of blood T cell repertoires in COVID-19. Assay: immunoSEQ multiplex PCR; the TCRdb copy retains only in-frame clones and omits some. The table has a few hundred thousand clones, approximately 90% seen once; the top ten hold roughly a tenth. Sequenced input: PBMCs or T cells enriched from blood (not recorded which). The source of these receptors is a woman in her late teens or twenties who had recovered from COVID-19.

The gene calls are TRBV20-1 and TRBJ1-5; tentatively, D is TRBD1 (5 bases). This CDR3 is 11 amino acids long. CDR1 and CDR2 (germline): DFQATT, SNEGSKA (reference sequence). CDR3 amino acids: CSGHTGLAQHF. CDR3 DNA sequence: TGCTCAGGACACACCGGTTTGGCCCAGCATTTT.

The chain has TRBV19 and TRBJ1-4, with D hard to call. The germline gives CDR1 LNHDA, CDR2 SQIVND (reference sequence). Trimming pared 4 bases from V and 5 bases from J, leaving 14 bases between. The CDR3 spans 15 residues. The CDR3 DNA follows: TGTGCCAGTAGTACTAACACGGACTGGAATGAAAAACTGTTTTTT. Translated, it gives CASSTNTDWNEKLFF.

This clone was seen at least ten times. The V gene is TRBV13, the J gene TRBJ2-6; D is possibly TRBD1 (6 bases). The V and J ends lost 5 bases and 0 bases respectively, with 11 bases between them. From germline, CDR1 is PRHDT and CDR2 FYEKMQ (reference sequence). This CDR3 region has 16 residues. The chain's CDR3 is CASSPRTASGANVLTF. CDR3 in DNA: TGTGCCAGCAGCCCGAGGACAGCCTCTGGGGCCAACGTCCTGACTTTC.

V and J are TRBV27 and TRBJ2-7, with 10 bases that match TRBD2. The germline V gene has CDR1 MNHEY and CDR2 SMNVEV (reference sequence). The CDR3 is 14 amino acids. V was clipped by 6 bases and J by 1 base; unmatched bases: 3. This CDR3 reads CASRASGRSYEQYF. The CDR3 DNA reads as TGTGCCAGCAGGGCTAGCGGGAGATCCTACGAGCAGTACTTC.

V is TRBV5-4 and J is TRBJ1-2; no clear D. With 0 bases removed from V and 6 bases from J, the gap between germline ends came to 12 bases. Germline V gene data show CDR1 as SGHNT and CDR2 as YYREEE (reference sequence). The CDR3 runs 14 residues. The CDR3 loop reads CASSLVGMRHGYTF. Written as DNA, the CDR3 is TGTGCCAGCAGCTTGGTGGGTATGCGGCATGGCTACACCTTC.

The V call is TRBV5-6, the J call TRBJ1-6; D might be TRBD1 (5 bases). Germline CDR1 is SGHDT and CDR2 is YYEEEE. Between the trimmed V and J ends, which lost 4 bases and 1 base, there was a span of 12 bases. This CDR3 region has 16 residues. CDR3 sequence reads: CASSRRDGSYNSPLHF. DNA of the CDR3: TGTGCCAGCAGCCGGCGGGACGGGTCCTATAATTCACCCCTCCACTTT.

The chain carries TRBV7-9 and TRBJ2-7, with TRBD1 matching over 8 bases. Per the germline V gene, CDR1 is SEHNR and CDR2 is FQNEAQ (reference sequence). CDR3 length: 13 amino acids. The junction had 6 bases not matched to a gene; V was cut back by 6 bases and J by 5 bases. The CDR3 nucleotides read TGTGCCAGCAGACCTACAGGGGGGCACGAGCAGTACTTC. Its translation: CASRPTGGHEQYF.

The chain joins TRBV9 to TRBJ1-3; possible D gene TRBD1, 6 bases. Per the germline V gene, CDR1 is SGDLS and CDR2 is YYNGEE. CDR3 length equals 12 residues. V gave up 5 bases and J gave up 4 bases, with 7 bases separating them. Here the CDR3 DNA reads TGTGCCAGCAGTGGACAGGGAAACACCATATATTTT. Translation gives CASSGQGNTIYF.

The chain uses TRBV10-3 and TRBJ1-2, with D unclear. V gave up 7 bases and J gave up 5 bases, with 17 bases separating them. This CDR3 comprises 14 residues. Germline V gene data show CDR1 as ENHRY and CDR2 as SYGVKD. The CDR3 is CAITPLETGYGYTF. The CDR3 coding sequence is TGTGCCATCACCCCCCTGGAAACGGGGTATGGCTACACCTTC.

This chain joins TRBV11-2 and TRBJ2-1, with 7 bases aligning to TRBD2. The V and J ends lost 2 bases and 9 bases, in that order; junction bases with no gene match: 16. Germline V lookup: CDR1 SGHAT, CDR2 FQNNGV. The CDR3 spans 17 residues. CDR3 nucleotide sequence: TGTGCCAGCAGCTTAAACCTCATGGACGGGGGGTCGGGTGAGCAGTTCTTC. This encodes CASSLNLMDGGSGEQFF. Complete variable domain (other parts from reference TRBV11-2 and TRBJ2-1): EAGVAQSPRYKIIEKRQSVAFWCNPISGHATLYWYQQILGQGPKLLIQFQNNGVVDDSQLPKDRFSAERLKGVDSTLKIQPAKLEDSAVYLCASSLNLMDGGSGEQFFGPGTRLTVL.

This chain links TRBV11-2 with TRBJ1-2; 10 bases align to TRBD1. The CDR3 totals 14 residues. The ends lost 1 base at V and 6 bases at J; junction bases unmatched: 2. Germline lookup yields CDR1 SGHAT and CDR2 FQNNGV. The CDR3 bases are TGTGCCAGCAGCTTAGGAGGGACAGGGGATGGCTACACCTTC. As protein: CASSLGGTGDGYTF. The full variable domain, its missing parts supplied by reference TRBV11-2 and TRBJ1-2, is EAGVAQSPRYKIIEKRQSVAFWCNPISGHATLYWYQQILGQGPKLLIQFQNNGVVDDSQLPKDRFSAERLKGVDSTLKIQPAKLEDSAVYLCASSLGGTGDGYTFGSGTRLTVV.

The rearrangement joins TRBV9 to TRBJ2-2; 11 bases are a match to TRBD2. Germline V gene sequence: CDR1 SGDLS, CDR2 YYNGEE. This CDR3 has 19 amino acids. The V and J ends lost 0 bases and 7 bases, in that order; junction bases with no gene match: 14. The CDR3 is CASSVVSGASGRRNGELFF. CDR3 DNA sequence: TGTGCCAGCAGCGTAGTGTCTGGGGCTAGCGGGAGGAGAAACGGGGAGCTGTTTTTT.

About this clone: In the same sample, other DNA sequences code for this CDR3. The chain couples TRBV5-1 to TRBJ1-1; D gene unclear. The germline CDR1 and CDR2 sequences are SGHRS and YFSETQ. The CDR3 sequence is 13 residues long. V was pared by 2 bases and J by 1 base, with 6 bases between. CDR3 DNA: TGCGCCAGCAGCTTAGGAGGGAACACTGAAGCTTTCTTT. Protein product: CASSLGGNTEAFF.

This sequence joins TRBV24-1 and TRBJ1-1; 8 bases match TRBD1. After removal of 8 bases from V and 3 bases from J, the junction contained 4 bases not matched to a gene. CDR3 length: 13 residues. Germline V CDR1 and CDR2: KGHDR, SFDVKD. CDR3 amino acids: CATNGQGDTEAFF. CDR3 sequence (DNA): TGTGCCACCAACGGACAGGGCGACACTGAAGCTTTCTTT.